This is a list of T cell receptor beta chains from one sample in a study of technical replicates of blood from a handful of donors. Assay: immunoSEQ multiplex PCR; the TCRdb copy retains only in-frame clones and omits some. The table lists about 83,000 clones, roughly 96% of them singletons. Input material: T cells isolated from PBMCs. The receptors stem from a human donor in good health. The CDR3 runs from the conserved cysteine through the conserved F or W. Each record gives: D gene, clone size, V gene, J gene, CDR3 DNA, CDR3 protein. A D gene is named only where the DNA matches it firmly. Rows may omit the clone size; those that give it use once, few, many or a size class.

d_gene: NA
abundance: NA
v_gene: TRBV4-3
j_gene: TRBJ2-1
CDR3nt: TGCGCCAGCAGCCAAGATTTCCTACAGGGTCTAAATTACAATGAGCAGTTCTTC
CDR3aa: CASSQDFLQGLNYNEQFF

d_gene: NA
abundance: NA
v_gene: TRBV5-1
j_gene: TRBJ2-7
CDR3nt: TGCGCCAGCAGCTTGGTACGGGCGGGTGCTACATCCTACGAGCAGTACTTC
CDR3aa: CASSLVRAGATSYEQYF

d_gene: TRBD1
abundance: NA
v_gene: TRBV29-1
j_gene: TRBJ1-1
CDR3nt: TGCAGCGTTGAACAGGGGGAAGGGTTCACTGAAGCTTTCTTT
CDR3aa: CSVEQGEGFTEAFF

d_gene: TRBD2
abundance: NA
v_gene: TRBV15
j_gene: TRBJ2-7
CDR3nt: TGTGCCACCAGCAGAGAAGGGACTAGCGGGACAAATTACGAGCAGTACTTC
CDR3aa: CATSREGTSGTNYEQYF

d_gene: NA
abundance: NA
v_gene: TRBV6-5
j_gene: TRBJ2-2
CDR3nt: TGTGCCAGCAGTTATCGGGGGAGGGGGACCGGGGAGCTGTTTTTT
CDR3aa: CASSYRGRGTGELFF

d_gene: NA
abundance: NA
v_gene: TRBV27
j_gene: TRBJ1-2
CDR3nt: TGTGCCAGCAGTCCTGGACAGACCCTCTATGGCTACACCTTC
CDR3aa: CASSPGQTLYGYTF

d_gene: NA
abundance: few
v_gene: TRBV9
j_gene: TRBJ1-2
CDR3nt: TGTGCCAGCAGCGTAGAGACTAGGGCAGGCGGATATGGCTACACCTTC
CDR3aa: CASSVETRAGGYGYTF

d_gene: NA
abundance: NA
v_gene: TRBV14
j_gene: TRBJ2-7
CDR3nt: TGTGCCAGCAGCCCGAGCTACTCCTACGAGCAGTACTTC
CDR3aa: CASSPSYSYEQYF

d_gene: TRBD1
abundance: NA
v_gene: TRBV29-1
j_gene: TRBJ1-2
CDR3nt: TGCAGCGTAACAGGGGTCGAGGACTATGGCTACACCTTC
CDR3aa: CSVTGVEDYGYTF

d_gene: TRBD2
abundance: NA
v_gene: TRBV7-2
j_gene: TRBJ2-7
CDR3nt: TGTGCCAGCCGCAACGAGCGGGAGTTGATTTACGAGCAGTACTTC
CDR3aa: CASRNERELIYEQYF

d_gene: NA
abundance: NA
v_gene: TRBV5-5
j_gene: TRBJ2-3
CDR3nt: TGTGCCAGCGGATGGAGACCCACCAGCACAGATACGCAGTATTTT
CDR3aa: CASGWRPTSTDTQYF

d_gene: TRBD1
abundance: NA
v_gene: TRBV6-6
j_gene: TRBJ1-5
CDR3nt: TGTGCCAGCAGTTACGGGACAGGGAACGATCAGCCCCAGCATTTT
CDR3aa: CASSYGTGNDQPQHF

d_gene: NA
abundance: once
v_gene: TRBV11-2
j_gene: TRBJ1-4
CDR3nt: TGTGCCAGCAGCCTCGGACAGAGAACAACTAATGAAAAACTGTTTTTT
CDR3aa: CASSLGQRTTNEKLFF

d_gene: TRBD1
abundance: NA
v_gene: TRBV19
j_gene: TRBJ1-1
CDR3nt: TGTGCCAGTAGTAGAAGGACAGGGATAGTTGAAGCTTTCTTT
CDR3aa: CASSRRTGIVEAFF

d_gene: TRBD1
abundance: once
v_gene: TRBV28
j_gene: TRBJ2-5
CDR3nt: TGTGCCAGCAGTTGGACAGGGGGAGAGACCCAGTACTTC
CDR3aa: CASSWTGGETQYF

d_gene: TRBD1
abundance: once
v_gene: TRBV5-8
j_gene: TRBJ1-1
CDR3nt: TGTGCCAGCAGCAGCGGACAGGGCAGGTTTAACACTGAAGCTTTCTTT
CDR3aa: CASSSGQGRFNTEAFF

d_gene: NA
abundance: NA
v_gene: TRBV5-6
j_gene: TRBJ2-1
CDR3nt: TGTGCCAGCAGCTTTTCTTACAATGAGCAGTTCTTC
CDR3aa: CASSFSYNEQFF

d_gene: NA
abundance: NA
v_gene: TRBV4-3
j_gene: TRBJ2-1
CDR3nt: TGCGCCAGCAGCCAAGGGACTTACCAACGCGACGAGCAGTTCTTC
CDR3aa: CASSQGTYQRDEQFF

d_gene: TRBD2
abundance: NA
v_gene: TRBV9
j_gene: TRBJ2-3
CDR3nt: TGTGCCAGCAGCGTAGTAACTAGCGGGAAGGGCACAGATACGCAGTATTTT
CDR3aa: CASSVVTSGKGTDTQYF

d_gene: NA
abundance: NA
v_gene: TRBV27
j_gene: TRBJ2-1
CDR3nt: TGTGCCAGCAGTCCTGTTAATACACTAGAAGGGTTCTACAATGAGCAGTTCTTC
CDR3aa: CASSPVNTLEGFYNEQFF

d_gene: TRBD1
abundance: NA
v_gene: TRBV28
j_gene: TRBJ2-2
CDR3nt: TGTGCCAGCAGTTTGTTCGGACAGGGACGCACCGGGGAGCTGTTTTTT
CDR3aa: CASSLFGQGRTGELFF

d_gene: TRBD1
abundance: NA
v_gene: TRBV10-2
j_gene: TRBJ2-7
CDR3nt: TGCGCCAGCAAGGGGACAGGGGGCTACGAGCAGTACTTC
CDR3aa: CASKGTGGYEQYF